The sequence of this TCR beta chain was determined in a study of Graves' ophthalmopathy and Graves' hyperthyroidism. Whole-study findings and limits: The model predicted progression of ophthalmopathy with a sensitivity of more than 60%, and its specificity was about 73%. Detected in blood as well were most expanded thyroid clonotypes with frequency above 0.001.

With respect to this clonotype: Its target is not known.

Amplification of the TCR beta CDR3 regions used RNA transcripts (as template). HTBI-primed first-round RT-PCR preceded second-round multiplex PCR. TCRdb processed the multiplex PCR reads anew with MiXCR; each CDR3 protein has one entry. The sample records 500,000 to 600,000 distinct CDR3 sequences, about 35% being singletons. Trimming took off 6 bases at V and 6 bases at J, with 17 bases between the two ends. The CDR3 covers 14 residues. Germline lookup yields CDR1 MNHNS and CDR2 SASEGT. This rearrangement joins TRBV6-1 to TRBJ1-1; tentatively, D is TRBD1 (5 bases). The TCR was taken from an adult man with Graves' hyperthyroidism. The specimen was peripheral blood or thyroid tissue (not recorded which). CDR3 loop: CASRIVGGVAEAFF. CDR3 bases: TGTGCCAGCAGAATTGTGGGGGGGGTGGCTGAAGCTTTCTTT.